This TCR beta chain is from a study of T cells in women clearing cervical HPV infection. Study-wide results and limits: Repertoire richness, not evenness, was significantly elevated in CIN3+ cases versus controls.

Generated by immunoSEQ multiplex PCR, the TCRdb table keeps only in-frame clones and is missing some. In total, the table holds 20,000 to 25,000 clones. Of note for this clone: What it binds is unknown. The read finishes 3 residues shy of the CDR3 end, and the germline J gene is used to complete it.

Dot-blot hybridization genotyped cervical HPV amplified with MY09/MY11 PCR. V lost 5 bases and J 4 bases, leaving 18 bases between the germline ends. CDR3 length: 15 residues. CDR1 is MNHGY and CDR2 is SVAAGI in the germline V gene. V usage is TRBV6-9 and J usage is TRBJ2-7, with D unclear. Sequenced input: blood buffy coat. The origin of this receptor is a woman between 18 and 75 years old with a cervical HPV16 infection that either progressed to CIN3+ or cleared (not recorded which). This CDR3 reads CASSVDTVSPYEQYF. The covered CDR3 bases are TGTGCCAGCAGTGTTGACACCGTATCCCCTTACGAG.